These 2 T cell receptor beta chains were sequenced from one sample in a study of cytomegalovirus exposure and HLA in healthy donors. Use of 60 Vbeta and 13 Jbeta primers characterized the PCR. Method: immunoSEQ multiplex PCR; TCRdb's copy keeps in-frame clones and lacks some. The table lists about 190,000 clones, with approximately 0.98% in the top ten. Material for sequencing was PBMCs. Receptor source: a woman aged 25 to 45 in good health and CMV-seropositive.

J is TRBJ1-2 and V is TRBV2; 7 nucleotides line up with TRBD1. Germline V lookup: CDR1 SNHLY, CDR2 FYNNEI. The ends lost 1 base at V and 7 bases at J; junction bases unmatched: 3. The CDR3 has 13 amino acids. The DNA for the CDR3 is TGTGCCAGCAGTGAAGAGGGGGCGACTGGCTACACCTTC. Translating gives CASSEEGATGYTF.

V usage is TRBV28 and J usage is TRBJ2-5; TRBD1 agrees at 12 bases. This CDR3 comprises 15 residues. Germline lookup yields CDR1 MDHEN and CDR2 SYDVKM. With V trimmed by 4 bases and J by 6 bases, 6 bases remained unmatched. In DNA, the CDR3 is TGTGCCAGCAGTTCCGGGACAGGGGGCAGGAAGACCCAGTACTTC. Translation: CASSSGTGGRKTQYF.